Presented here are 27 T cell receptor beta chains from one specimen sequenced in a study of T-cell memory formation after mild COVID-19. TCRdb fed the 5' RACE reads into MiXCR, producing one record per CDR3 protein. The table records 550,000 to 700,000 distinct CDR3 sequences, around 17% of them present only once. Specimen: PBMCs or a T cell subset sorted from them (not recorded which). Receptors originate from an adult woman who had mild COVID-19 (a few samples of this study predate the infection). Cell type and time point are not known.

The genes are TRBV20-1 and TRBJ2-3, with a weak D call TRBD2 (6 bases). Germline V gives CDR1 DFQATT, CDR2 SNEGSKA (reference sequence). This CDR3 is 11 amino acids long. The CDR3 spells CSSRREDTQYF. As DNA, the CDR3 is TGCAGCTCTCGGAGGGAGGATACGCAGTATTTT.

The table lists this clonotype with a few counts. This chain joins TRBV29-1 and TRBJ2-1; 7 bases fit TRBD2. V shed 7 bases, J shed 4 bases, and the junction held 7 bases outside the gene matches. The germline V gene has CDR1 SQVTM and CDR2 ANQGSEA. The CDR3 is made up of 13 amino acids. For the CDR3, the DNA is TGCAGCGGACGTAGCGGGCAGTACAATGAGCAGTTCTTC. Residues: CSGRSGQYNEQFF.

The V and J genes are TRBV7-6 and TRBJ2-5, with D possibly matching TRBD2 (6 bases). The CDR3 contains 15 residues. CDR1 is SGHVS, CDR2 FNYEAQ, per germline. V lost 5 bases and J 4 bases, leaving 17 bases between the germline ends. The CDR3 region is CASSVGTLGPETQYF. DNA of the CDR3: TGTGCCAGCAGCGTCGGGACTCTCGGCCCAGAGACCCAGTACTTC.

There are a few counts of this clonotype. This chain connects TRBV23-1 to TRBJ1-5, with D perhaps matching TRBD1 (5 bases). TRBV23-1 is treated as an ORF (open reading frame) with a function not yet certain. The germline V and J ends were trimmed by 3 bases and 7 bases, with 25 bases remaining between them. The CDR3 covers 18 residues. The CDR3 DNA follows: TGCGCCAGCAGTCATCACGAAGAGCCGGGACCTAGGGAACAGCCCCAGCATTTT. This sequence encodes CASSHHEEPGPREQPQHF.

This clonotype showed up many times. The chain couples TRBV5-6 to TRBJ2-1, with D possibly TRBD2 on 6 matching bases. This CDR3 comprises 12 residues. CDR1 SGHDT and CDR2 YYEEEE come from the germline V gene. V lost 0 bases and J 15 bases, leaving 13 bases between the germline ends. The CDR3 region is CASSLVRSEGFF. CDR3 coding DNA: TGTGCCAGCAGCTTGGTGAGGTCGGAGGGGTTCTTC.

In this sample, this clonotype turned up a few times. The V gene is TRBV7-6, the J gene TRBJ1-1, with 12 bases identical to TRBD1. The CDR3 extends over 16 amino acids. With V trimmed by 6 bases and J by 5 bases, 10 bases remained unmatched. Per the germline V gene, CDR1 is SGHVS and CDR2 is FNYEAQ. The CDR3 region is CASRPPGDRGQTEAFF. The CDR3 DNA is TGTGCCAGCAGGCCGCCTGGGGACAGGGGGCAAACTGAAGCTTTCTTT.

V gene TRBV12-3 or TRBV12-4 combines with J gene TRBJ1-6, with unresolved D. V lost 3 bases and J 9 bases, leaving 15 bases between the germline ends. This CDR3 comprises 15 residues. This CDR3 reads CASSLNRYGSSPLHF. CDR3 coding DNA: TGTGCCAGCAGTTTGAACAGATACGGGAGTTCACCCCTCCACTTT.

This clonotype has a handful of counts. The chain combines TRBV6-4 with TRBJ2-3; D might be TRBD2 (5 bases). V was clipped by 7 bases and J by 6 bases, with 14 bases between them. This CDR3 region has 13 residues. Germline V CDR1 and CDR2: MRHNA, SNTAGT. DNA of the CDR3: TGTGCCAGCACCGGGATAATTTTTGATACGCAGTATTTT. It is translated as CASTGIIFDTQYF.

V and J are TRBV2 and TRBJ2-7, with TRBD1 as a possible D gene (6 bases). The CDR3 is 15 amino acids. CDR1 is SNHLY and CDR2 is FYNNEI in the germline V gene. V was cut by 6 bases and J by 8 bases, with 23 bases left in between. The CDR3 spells CASRGHLFGDDKQYF. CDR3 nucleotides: TGTGCCAGCAGGGGACATCTATTCGGCGACGATAAGCAGTACTTC.

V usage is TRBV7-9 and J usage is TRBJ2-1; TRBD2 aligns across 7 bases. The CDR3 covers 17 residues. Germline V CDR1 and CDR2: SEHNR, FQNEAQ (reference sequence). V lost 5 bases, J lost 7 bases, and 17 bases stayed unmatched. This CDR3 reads CASSRSGGTLWKNEQFF. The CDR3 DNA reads TGTGCCAGCAGCCGCTCCGGGGGGACCTTATGGAAAAATGAGCAGTTCTTC.

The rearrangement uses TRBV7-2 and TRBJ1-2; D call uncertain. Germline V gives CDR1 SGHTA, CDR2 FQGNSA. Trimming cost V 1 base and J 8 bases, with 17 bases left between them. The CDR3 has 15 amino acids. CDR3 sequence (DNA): TGTGCCAGCAGCTTAGAGCCCCAGAGGGCGACGGGCTACACCTTC. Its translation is CASSLEPQRATGYTF.

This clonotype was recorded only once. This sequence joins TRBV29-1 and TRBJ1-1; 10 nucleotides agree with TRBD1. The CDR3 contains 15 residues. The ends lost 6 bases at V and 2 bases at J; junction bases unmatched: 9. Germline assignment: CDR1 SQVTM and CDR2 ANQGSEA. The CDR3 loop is CSVERTGGPNTEAFF. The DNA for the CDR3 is TGCAGCGTGGAAAGGACAGGGGGTCCCAACACTGAAGCTTTCTTT. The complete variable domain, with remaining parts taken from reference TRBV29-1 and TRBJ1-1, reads SAVISQKPSRDICQRGTSLTIQCQVDSQVTMMFWYRQQPGQSLTLIATANQGSEATYESGFVIDKFPISRPNLTFSTLTVSNMSPEDSSIYLCSVERTGGPNTEAFFGQGTRLTVV.

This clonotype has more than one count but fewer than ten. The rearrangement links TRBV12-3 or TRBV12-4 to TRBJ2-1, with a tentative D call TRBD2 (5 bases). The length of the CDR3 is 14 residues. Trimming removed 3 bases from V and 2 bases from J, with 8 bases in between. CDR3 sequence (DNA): TGTGCCAGCAGTTTTGCAGCGGCCTACAATGAGCAGTTCTTC. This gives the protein CASSFAAAYNEQFF.

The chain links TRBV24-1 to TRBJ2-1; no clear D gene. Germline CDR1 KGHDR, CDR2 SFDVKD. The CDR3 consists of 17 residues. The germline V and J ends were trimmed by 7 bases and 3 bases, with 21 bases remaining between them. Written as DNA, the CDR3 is TGTGCCACCAGGTTTTTCGAGTTCTGGCTAGACTACAATGAGCAGTTCTTC. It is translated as CATRFFEFWLDYNEQFF.

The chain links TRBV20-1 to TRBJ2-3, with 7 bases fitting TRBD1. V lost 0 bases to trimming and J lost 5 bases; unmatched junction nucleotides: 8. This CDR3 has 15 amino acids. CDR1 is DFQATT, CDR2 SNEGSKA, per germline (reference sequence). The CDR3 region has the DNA TGCAGTGCTAGAGATCGAGGGGGCGTTATAGATACGCAGTATTTT. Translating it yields CSARDRGGVIDTQYF.

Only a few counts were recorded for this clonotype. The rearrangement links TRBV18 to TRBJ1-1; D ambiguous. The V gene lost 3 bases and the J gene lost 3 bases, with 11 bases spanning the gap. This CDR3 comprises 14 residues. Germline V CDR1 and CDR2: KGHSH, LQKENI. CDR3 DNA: TGTGCCAGCTCACCTTTACTCGGGGACACTGAAGCTTTCTTT. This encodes CASSPLLGDTEAFF. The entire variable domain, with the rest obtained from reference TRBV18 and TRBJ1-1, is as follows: NAGVMQNPRHLVRRRGQEARLRCSPMKGHSHVYWYRQLPEEGLKFMVYLQKENIIDESGMPKERFSAEFPKEGPSILRIQQVVRGDSAAYFCASSPLLGDTEAFFGQGTRLTVV.

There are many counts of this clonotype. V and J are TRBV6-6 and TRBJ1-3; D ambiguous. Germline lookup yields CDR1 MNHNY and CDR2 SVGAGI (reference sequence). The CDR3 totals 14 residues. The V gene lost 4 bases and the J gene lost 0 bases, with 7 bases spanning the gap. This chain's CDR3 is CASSFGSSGNTIYF. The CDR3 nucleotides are TGTGCCAGCAGTTTCGGTAGCTCTGGAAACACCATATATTTT.

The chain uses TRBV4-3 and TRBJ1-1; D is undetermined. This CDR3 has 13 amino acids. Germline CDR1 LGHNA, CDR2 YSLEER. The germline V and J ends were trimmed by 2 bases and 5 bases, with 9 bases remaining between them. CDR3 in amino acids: CASSQNTGTEAFF. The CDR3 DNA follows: TGCGCCAGCAGCCAAAATACCGGGACTGAAGCTTTCTTT.

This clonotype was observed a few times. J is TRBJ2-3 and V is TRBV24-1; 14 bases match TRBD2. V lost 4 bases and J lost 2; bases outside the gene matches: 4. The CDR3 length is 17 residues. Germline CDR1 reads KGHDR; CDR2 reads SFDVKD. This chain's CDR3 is CATSDPGLAGATDTQYF. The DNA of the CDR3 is TGTGCCACCAGTGACCCGGGACTAGCGGGGGCCACAGATACGCAGTATTTT.

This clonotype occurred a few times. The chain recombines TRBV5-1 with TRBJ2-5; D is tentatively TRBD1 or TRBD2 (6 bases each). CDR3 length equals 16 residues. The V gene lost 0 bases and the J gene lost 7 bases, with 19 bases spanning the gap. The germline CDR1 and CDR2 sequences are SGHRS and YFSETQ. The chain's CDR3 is CASSLAEGGSSRTQYF. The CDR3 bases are TGCGCCAGCAGCTTGGCCGAAGGGGGGTCGTCACGGACCCAGTACTTC.

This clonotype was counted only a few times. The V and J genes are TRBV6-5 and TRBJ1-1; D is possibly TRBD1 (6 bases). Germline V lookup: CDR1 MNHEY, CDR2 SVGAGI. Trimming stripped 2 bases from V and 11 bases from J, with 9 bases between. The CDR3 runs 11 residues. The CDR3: CASSYRGFAFF. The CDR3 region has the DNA TGTGCCAGCAGTTACAGGGGGTTTGCTTTCTTT.

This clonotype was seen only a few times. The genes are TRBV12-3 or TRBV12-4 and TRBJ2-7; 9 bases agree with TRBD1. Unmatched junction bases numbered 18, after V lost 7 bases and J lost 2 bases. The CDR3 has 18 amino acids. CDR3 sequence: CASTRTLGAGQGAYEQYF. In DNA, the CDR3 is TGTGCCAGCACCCGGACGTTAGGGGCGGGACAGGGTGCCTACGAGCAGTACTTC.

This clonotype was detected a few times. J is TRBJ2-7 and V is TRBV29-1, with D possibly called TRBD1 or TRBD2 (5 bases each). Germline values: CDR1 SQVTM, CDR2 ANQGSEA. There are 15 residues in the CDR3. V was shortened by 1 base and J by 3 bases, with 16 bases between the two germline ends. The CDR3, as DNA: TGCAGCGTTGAAGCTCGGGACGGAAGTAACTACGAGCAGTACTTC. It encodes CSVEARDGSNYEQYF.

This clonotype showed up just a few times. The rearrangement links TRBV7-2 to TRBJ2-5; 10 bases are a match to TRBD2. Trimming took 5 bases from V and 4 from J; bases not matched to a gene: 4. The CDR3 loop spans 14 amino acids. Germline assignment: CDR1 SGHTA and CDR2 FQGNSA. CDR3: CASSNLAGGETQYF. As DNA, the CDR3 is TGTGCCAGCAGCAACTTAGCGGGAGGAGAGACCCAGTACTTC.

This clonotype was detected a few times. CDR3: CASSEGEGDWNEQFF. As DNA, the CDR3 is TGTGCCAGCAGTGAAGGGGAGGGAGATTGGAATGAGCAGTTCTTC. This sequence joins TRBV2 and TRBJ2-1; 7 nucleotides agree with TRBD2. The CDR3 covers 15 residues. The germline CDR1 and CDR2 sequences are SNHLY and FYNNEI. V shed 1 base, J shed 7 bases, and the junction held 7 bases outside the gene matches.

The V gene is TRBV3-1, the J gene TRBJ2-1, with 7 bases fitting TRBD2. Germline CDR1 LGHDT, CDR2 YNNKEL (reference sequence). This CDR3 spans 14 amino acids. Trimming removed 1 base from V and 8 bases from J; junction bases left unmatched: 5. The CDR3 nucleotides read TGTGCCAGCAGCCAAGGACTAGCAACCCATGAGCAGTTCTTC. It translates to CASSQGLATHEQFF.

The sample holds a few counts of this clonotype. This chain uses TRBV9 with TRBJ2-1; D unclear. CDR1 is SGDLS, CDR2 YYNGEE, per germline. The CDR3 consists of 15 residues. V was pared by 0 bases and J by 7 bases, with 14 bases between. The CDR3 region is CASSVDPSSGNEQFF. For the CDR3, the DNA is TGTGCCAGCAGCGTAGATCCCTCCTCGGGTAATGAGCAGTTCTTC.